The text below deals with one TCR beta chain. The V gene end was trimmed by 3 bases and the J gene end by 6 bases; junction bases not matched to a gene: 8. The CDR3 runs 17 residues. Germline V lookup: CDR1 KGHSH, CDR2 LQKENI. This sample stems from a study of blood T cell repertoires in COVID-19. Study context: Material from acute and convalescent COVID-19 was sourced from the United States, Italy and Spain. Sample material is recorded as cDNA or gDNA derived from T cells, B-cell-depleted T cells, or PBMCs.

Sequencing used immunoSEQ multiplex PCR; TCRdb keeps in-frame clones, though not all of them. The profile shows 140,000 to 150,000 clones, roughly 89% of them singletons. The V and J genes are TRBV18 and TRBJ2-2, with 12 bases lining up with TRBD1. The sequencing input was peripheral blood. The TCR originated in a human donor in a cohort sampled during active COVID-19. The CDR3 DNA reads as TGTGCCAGCTCACCCCAAGCGGGACAGGGGGCGTCCGGGGAGCTGTTTTTT. Its translation: CASSPQAGQGASGELFF. The variable domain in full, completed from reference TRBV18 and TRBJ2-2, reads NAGVMQNPRHLVRRRGQEARLRCSPMKGHSHVYWYRQLPEEGLKFMVYLQKENIIDESGMPKERFSAEFPKEGPSILRIQQVVRGDSAAYFCASSPQAGQGASGELFFGEGSRLTVL.